This is a list of T cell receptor beta chains from one sample in a study of graft-versus-host responses after intestinal transplantation. Antigens for these TCRs are unknown. TCRdb's copy holds only in-frame clones and misses some; the assay was immunoSEQ multiplex PCR. The sample gives around 84,000 clones, 83% of which show up once; about a sixth is in the top ten. The specimen comprised unstimulated CD8+ T cells sorted from spleen or lymph node cells, sampled before intestinal transplant. Receptor source: a human donor who received an intestinal transplant. Each CDR3 is given with its conserved first and last residue. Each record gives: J gene, D gene, clone size, V gene, CDR3 protein, CDR3 DNA. A D gene is named only where the DNA matches it firmly. Expanded clones are given a class, and other clones once, few, many or no size at all.

J: TRBJ2-4; D: .; size: .; V: TRBV10-3; CDR3: CAISVHRTNIQYF; DNA: TGTGCCATCAGTGTCCACCGTACTAACATTCAGTACTTC
J: TRBJ2-1; D: .; size: .; V: TRBV27; CDR3: CASSLSPTYNEQFF; DNA: TGTGCCAGCAGTTTATCGCCTACCTACAATGAGCAGTTCTTC
J: TRBJ2-1; D: TRBD2; size: .; V: TRBV27; CDR3: CASSRPTTSASYNEQFF; DNA: TGTGCCAGCAGTCGCCCCACGACTAGCGCCTCCTACAATGAGCAGTTCTTC
J: TRBJ2-3; D: TRBD1; size: .; V: TRBV11-2; CDR3: CASTPGEQGGGKTDTQYF; DNA: TGTGCCAGCACCCCAGGGGAACAGGGGGGCGGGAAAACAGATACGCAGTATTTT
J: TRBJ2-1; D: TRBD2; size: .; V: TRBV6-6; CDR3: CASSYGTSGSGEQFF; DNA: TGTGCCAGCAGTTACGGGACTAGCGGGAGTGGGGAGCAGTTCTTC
J: TRBJ2-5; D: TRBD2; size: .; V: TRBV2; CDR3: CASSFAPGLADQETQYF; DNA: TGTGCCAGCAGTTTTGCGCCGGGACTAGCGGACCAAGAGACCCAGTACTTC
J: TRBJ1-1; D: TRBD1; size: .; V: TRBV5-1; CDR3: CASSHRDRAYTEAFF; DNA: TGCGCCAGCAGCCACCGGGACAGGGCTTATACTGAAGCTTTCTTT
J: TRBJ2-2; D: .; size: once; V: TRBV7-9; CDR3: CASSPIGWGNTGELFF; DNA: TGTGCCAGCAGCCCCATCGGGTGGGGGAACACCGGGGAGCTGTTTTTT
J: TRBJ1-2; D: TRBD1; size: .; V: TRBV7-9; CDR3: CASSPQWGQPLFYGYTF; DNA: TGTGCCAGCAGCCCACAATGGGGACAGCCTCTTTTTTATGGCTACACCTTC
J: TRBJ2-7; D: .; size: few; V: TRBV5-4; CDR3: CASSSTGTHYEQYF; DNA: TGTGCCAGCAGTAGTACAGGGACCCACTACGAGCAGTACTTC
J: TRBJ2-5; D: TRBD1; size: few; V: TRBV5-6; CDR3: CASSSIGTGGETQYF; DNA: TGTGCCAGCAGCTCGATTGGGACAGGGGGGGAGACCCAGTACTTC
J: TRBJ2-6; D: TRBD1; size: .; V: TRBV7-9; CDR3: CASTASTRDRGYGANVLTF; DNA: TGTGCCAGCACTGCCTCCACGAGAGACAGGGGATATGGGGCCAACGTCCTGACTTTC
J: TRBJ1-5; D: .; size: .; V: TRBV7-9; CDR3: CASRSEYSNQPQHF; DNA: TGTGCTAGTAGATCGGAGTATAGCAATCAGCCCCAGCATTTT
J: TRBJ1-5; D: .; size: .; V: TRBV6-6; CDR3: CASRAGGNQPQHF; DNA: TGTGCCAGCAGGGCAGGGGGCAATCAGCCCCAGCATTTT
J: TRBJ2-7; D: TRBD1; size: few; V: TRBV2; CDR3: CASSPGTGFLYEQYF; DNA: TGTGCCAGCAGTCCCGGGACAGGGTTCCTCTACGAGCAGTACTTC
J: TRBJ2-7; D: TRBD1; size: few; V: TRBV28; CDR3: CASSPPLQGAVGEQYF; DNA: TGTGCCAGCAGTCCCCCCCTTCAGGGGGCGGTGGGCGAGCAGTACTTC
J: TRBJ2-3; D: TRBD2; size: .; V: TRBV11-1; CDR3: CASSKLAGRTDTQYF; DNA: TGTGCCAGCAGCAAACTAGCGGGGCGGACAGATACGCAGTATTTT
J: TRBJ2-7; D: .; size: .; V: TRBV5-1; CDR3: CASSGAGGSSYEQYF; DNA: TGCGCCAGCAGTGGAGCAGGGGGGAGCTCCTACGAGCAGTACTTC
J: TRBJ1-2; D: .; size: .; V: TRBV6-1; CDR3: CASEQANYGYTF; DNA: TGTGCCAGCGAACAGGCTAACTATGGCTACACCTTC
J: TRBJ1-1; D: TRBD1; size: .; V: TRBV10-3; CDR3: CAAGGQGQNTEAFF; DNA: TGTGCCGCCGGGGGACAGGGACAGAACACTGAAGCTTTCTTT
J: TRBJ2-1; D: .; size: .; V: TRBV6-5; CDR3: CASSSLGGYNEQFF; DNA: TGTGCCAGCAGTTCCCTGGGCGGCTACAATGAGCAGTTCTTC
J: TRBJ1-2; D: .; size: .; V: TRBV5-4; CDR3: CASSLEVGREGYTF; DNA: TGTGCCAGCAGCTTGGAAGTAGGACGTGAAGGCTACACCTTC
J: TRBJ2-2; D: TRBD1; size: .; V: TRBV12-5; CDR3: CASGLVWTGTGELFF; DNA: TGTGCTAGTGGTTTGGTCTGGACAGGGACCGGGGAGCTGTTTTTT
J: TRBJ1-2; D: .; size: .; V: TRBV4-1; CDR3: CASSQIQYYGYTF; DNA: TGCGCCAGCAGCCAAATACAGTACTATGGCTACACCTTC
J: TRBJ2-1; D: .; size: .; V: TRBV19; CDR3: CASSFGPYNEQFF; DNA: TGTGCCAGTAGTTTTGGACCCTACAATGAGCAGTTCTTC
J: TRBJ2-1; D: .; size: .; V: TRBV30; CDR3: CAWNTLGGFEQFF; DNA: TGTGCCTGGAATACCCTTGGCGGGTTTGAGCAGTTCTTC
J: TRBJ2-2; D: .; size: few; V: TRBV27; CDR3: CATSKLGGSYTGELFF; DNA: TGTGCCACTTCCAAGCTAGGGGGGAGTTACACCGGGGAGCTGTTTTTT
J: TRBJ2-7; D: .; size: .; V: TRBV7-9; CDR3: CASTQPGLSLLEQYF; DNA: TGTGCCAGCACCCAGCCGGGATTAAGCCTACTCGAGCAGTACTTC
J: TRBJ2-3; D: TRBD2; size: once; V: TRBV6-5; CDR3: CASSYRDYDTQYF; DNA: TGTGCCAGCAGTTACCGGGACTATGATACGCAGTATTTT
J: TRBJ2-3; D: TRBD1; size: .; V: TRBV6-6; CDR3: CASTSIPGGGDTQYF; DNA: TGTGCCAGCACCTCTATTCCAGGGGGCGGGGATACGCAGTATTTT
J: TRBJ2-3; D: TRBD2; size: .; V: TRBV7-8; CDR3: CASSSRLAGVGDTQYF; DNA: TGTGCCAGCAGCTCGAGACTAGCGGGAGTTGGAGATACGCAGTATTTT
J: TRBJ1-1; D: .; size: .; V: TRBV7-9; CDR3: CASSLGSSEAFF; DNA: TGTGCCAGCAGCTTAGGATCGTCTGAAGCTTTCTTT
J: TRBJ2-1; D: .; size: once; V: TRBV28; CDR3: CASSLRSGSSYNEQFF; DNA: TGTGCCAGCAGCTTACGATCGGGGAGCTCCTACAATGAGCAGTTCTTC
J: TRBJ2-5; D: .; size: once; V: TRBV7-7; CDR3: CASSPKTQETQYF; DNA: TGTGCCAGCAGCCCAAAAACGCAAGAGACCCAGTACTTC
J: TRBJ2-5; D: TRBD2; size: few; V: TRBV15; CDR3: CATSRGGETQYF; DNA: TGTGCCACCAGCAGGGGGGGGGAGACCCAGTACTTC
J: TRBJ2-2; D: TRBD2; size: .; V: TRBV19; CDR3: CASSTSGGVPGELFF; DNA: TGTGCCAGTAGCACTAGCGGGGGGGTTCCCGGGGAGCTGTTTTTT
J: TRBJ2-5; D: TRBD2; size: .; V: TRBV27; CDR3: CASSLSISGGVTQYF; DNA: TGTGCCAGCAGTTTATCGATTAGCGGGGGGGTTACCCAGTACTTC
J: TRBJ2-5; D: .; size: .; V: TRBV19; CDR3: CASSPTSTETQYF; DNA: TGTGCCAGTAGCCCTACTAGCACGGAGACCCAGTACTTC
J: TRBJ1-6; D: .; size: .; V: TRBV2; CDR3: CASSDSGQGTVTYNSPLHF; DNA: TGTGCCAGCAGTGATTCGGGGCAGGGCACCGTCACATATAATTCACCCCTCCACTTT
J: TRBJ2-7; D: .; size: .; V: TRBV4-1; CDR3: CASSQNNIRGSTYEQYF; DNA: TGCGCCAGCAGCCAAAATAATATCAGAGGTTCAACCTACGAGCAGTACTTC
J: TRBJ2-5; D: .; size: .; V: TRBV23-1; CDR3: CPRGDRETQYF; DNA: TGCCCCAGGGGGGATCGGGAGACCCAGTACTTC
J: TRBJ2-2; D: TRBD1; size: few; V: TRBV5-6; CDR3: CASSWGARGPAGELFF; DNA: TGTGCCAGCAGCTGGGGTGCCAGGGGGCCAGCCGGGGAGCTGTTTTTT
J: TRBJ2-1; D: .; size: .; V: TRBV30; CDR3: CAWSNAGDNEQFF; DNA: TGTGCCTGGAGTAACGCAGGGGACAATGAGCAGTTCTTC
J: TRBJ2-1; D: TRBD2; size: .; V: TRBV10-1; CDR3: CASSEFLAGGTNEQFF; DNA: TGCGCCAGCAGTGAGTTCCTAGCGGGGGGAACCAATGAGCAGTTCTTC
J: TRBJ1-2; D: .; size: .; V: TRBV6-5; CDR3: CASSYSEDYGYTF; DNA: TGTGCCAGCAGTTACTCGGAGGACTATGGCTACACCTTC
J: TRBJ1-2; D: .; size: .; V: TRBV7-9; CDR3: CASSLVQGYYGYTF; DNA: TGTGCCAGCAGCTTAGTGCAGGGGTACTATGGCTACACCTTC